Below, 20 T cell receptor beta chains from the same sample are listed, as sequenced in a study of shared clonotypes between healthy human individuals. The naive CD8 population came from CD45RO-negative cells selected for CCR7, without terminally differentiated effector memory CD45RA+ cells. Assay: immunoSEQ multiplex PCR; the TCRdb copy retains only in-frame clones and omits some. This sample has about 2 million clones, with about 95% found just once. The sequencing sample was made of naive CD8+ T cells sorted from blood. Receptors originate from a man between 18 and 35 years old in good health.

This chain uses TRBV7-8 with TRBJ2-7, with D tentatively TRBD1 (5 bases). V was pared by 3 bases and J by 5 bases, with 14 bases between. This CDR3 comprises 14 residues. From germline, CDR1 is SGHVS and CDR2 FQNEAQ. The CDR3 sequence is CASSFGQEVHEQYF. The CDR3 coding sequence is TGTGCCAGCAGCTTCGGACAAGAGGTCCACGAGCAGTACTTC.

This CDR3 reads CASTTVGSNQPQHF. As DNA, the CDR3 is TGTGCCAGCACCACCGTGGGTAGCAATCAGCCCCAGCATTTT. The gene calls are TRBV27 and TRBJ1-5; D remains ambiguous. Deletions cut 7 bases from V and 0 bases from J, with 10 bases between. The CDR3 is 14 residues long. CDR1 and CDR2 from the germline V gene are MNHEY and SMNVEV (reference sequence).

CDR3 sequence (DNA): TGTGCCAGCCGCATCCTGGCGGGAGGGGGTGAGCAGTACTTC. Encoded protein: CASRILAGGGEQYF. This sequence joins TRBV25-1 and TRBJ2-7, with 9 bases aligning to TRBD2. The junction had 12 bases not matched to a gene; V was cut back by 8 bases and J by 7 bases. The CDR3 length is 14 residues. Germline V CDR1 and CDR2: MGHDK, SYGVNS.

The J gene is TRBJ2-5, the V gene TRBV6-6, with TRBD1 identical over 9 bases. After removal of 0 bases from V and 5 bases from J, the junction contained 7 bases not matched to a gene. The CDR3 length is 16 residues. Germline assignment: CDR1 MNHNY and CDR2 SVGAGI (reference sequence). The CDR3 spells CASSYSLTGGGETQYF. The CDR3, as DNA: TGTGCCAGCAGTTACTCGCTGACAGGGGGTGGGGAGACCCAGTACTTC.

The rearrangement links TRBV5-1 to TRBJ2-1; no clear D gene. The CDR3 runs 16 residues. Germline CDR1 reads SGHRS; CDR2 reads YFSETQ. With 0 bases removed from V and 1 base from J, the gap between germline ends came to 11 bases. CDR3 loop: CASSLARPDSYNEQFF. The CDR3 nucleotides read TGCGCCAGCAGCTTGGCCAGGCCGGATTCCTACAATGAGCAGTTCTTC.

Points on this clone: The sample contains more than one DNA sequence encoding this CDR3. The chain has TRBV4-1 and TRBJ2-7; weak D call: TRBD1 (6 bases). The CDR3 has 14 residues. V was trimmed by 1 base and J by 2 bases, leaving 9 bases between them. Germline values: CDR1 MGHRA, CDR2 YSYEKL. The CDR3 loop is CASSQGQVAYEQYF. CDR3 nucleotides: TGCGCCAGCAGCCAAGGACAGGTTGCCTACGAGCAGTACTTC.

This sequence joins TRBV4-1 and TRBJ2-7; D is ambiguous. V shed 3 bases and J shed 1 base, with 13 bases lying between them. This CDR3 contains 15 residues. The V gene's germline CDR1 is MGHRA and CDR2 YSYEKL. The CDR3 region is CASSQEDLGSYEQYF. CDR3 DNA sequence: TGCGCCAGCAGCCAGGAAGACCTTGGGTCCTACGAGCAGTACTTC.

Notes on this clone: Other DNA sequences in this specimen translate into the identical CDR3. Here the CDR3 DNA reads TGTGCCAGCAGCTTAGATGGTGCAGCCTACGAGCAGTACTTC. It codes for CASSLDGAAYEQYF. The chain is built from TRBV11-2 and TRBJ2-7; D not resolved. Trimming took 0 bases from V and 2 from J, leaving 8 bases between them. CDR3 length equals 14 residues. Germline-derived CDR1 and CDR2 are SGHAT and FQNNGV.

J is TRBJ2-2 and V is TRBV9; D is unclear. Trimming removed 3 bases at V and 3 bases at J, with 9 bases between. Germline CDR1 is SGDLS and CDR2 is YYNGEE. The CDR3 covers 14 residues. This chain's CDR3 is CASSGAPDTGELFF. The CDR3 coding sequence is TGTGCCAGCAGCGGAGCCCCAGACACCGGGGAGCTGTTTTTT.

CDR3 loop: CASSLSDPWGLAGFYEQYF. In DNA form, the CDR3 reads TGTGCCAGCAGTTTATCCGACCCATGGGGCCTAGCGGGCTTCTACGAGCAGTACTTC. This chain links TRBV27 with TRBJ2-7, with TRBD2 matching over 8 bases. CDR1 MNHEY and CDR2 SMNVEV come from the germline V gene (reference sequence). This CDR3 spans 19 amino acids. Trimming removed 0 bases from V and 3 bases from J; junction bases left unmatched: 16.

This chain joins TRBV29-1 and TRBJ1-2; 7 bases are shared with TRBD1. The CDR3 has 12 residues. The J segment lost 4 bases and the V segment lost 6 bases, leaving 5 bases of the junction unmatched. Germline V lookup: CDR1 SQVTM, CDR2 ANQGSEA. CDR3 amino acids: CSVAGGTYGYTF. The CDR3 bases are TGCAGCGTCGCAGGGGGGACCTATGGCTACACCTTC.

The gene calls are TRBV2 and TRBJ2-1; 13 bases match TRBD2. Per germline, CDR1 SNHLY and CDR2 FYNNEI. V lost 7 bases to trimming and J lost 3 bases; unmatched junction nucleotides: 3. CDR3 length: 15 amino acids. The CDR3 loop is CASKTSGRIYNEQFF. CDR3 nucleotide sequence: TGTGCCAGCAAGACTAGCGGGAGGATCTACAATGAGCAGTTCTTC. Using reference TRBV2 and TRBJ2-1 for the parts outside the CDR3, the full variable domain is EPEVTQTPSHQVTQMGQEVILRCVPISNHLYFYWYRQILGQKVEFLVSFYNNEISEKSEIFDDQFSVERPDGSNFTLKIRSTKLEDSAMYFCASKTSGRIYNEQFFGPGTRLTVL.

The chain couples TRBV25-1 to TRBJ1-4; 8 bases are a match to TRBD1. Germline trimming cut 3 bases from V and 6 bases from J; bases unmatched to any gene: 3. The CDR3 is 14 residues long. Germline-derived CDR1 and CDR2 are MGHDK and SYGVNS. The CDR3 sequence: CASSEGRGHEKLFF. The CDR3 DNA sequence: TGTGCCAGCAGTGAGGGCAGGGGGCATGAAAAACTGTTTTTT.

The V and J genes are TRBV10-3 and TRBJ1-4, with 7 bases identical to TRBD1. The J segment lost 6 bases and the V segment lost 6 bases, leaving 7 bases of the junction unmatched. Per the germline V gene, CDR1 is ENHRY and CDR2 is SYGVKD. The CDR3 is made up of 14 amino acids. The CDR3 sequence: CAIRDRALDEKLFF. The CDR3 DNA is TGTGCCATCAGAGACAGGGCATTAGATGAAAAACTGTTTTTT.

This sequence joins TRBV2 and TRBJ2-7; D not resolved. CDR1 and CDR2 from the germline V gene are SNHLY and FYNNEI. V gave up 7 bases and J gave up 0 bases, with 10 bases separating them. The CDR3 length is 13 residues. The CDR3 region is CASIFRPSYEQYF. The DNA for the CDR3 is TGTGCCAGCATATTCAGGCCCTCCTACGAGCAGTACTTC.

V is TRBV9 and J is TRBJ1-4; no definite D call. Germline CDR1 and CDR2: SGDLS and YYNGEE. CDR3 length: 15 amino acids. V was trimmed by 0 bases and J by 5 bases, leaving 11 bases between them. CDR3 protein: CASSVEGTRNEKLFF. DNA of the CDR3: TGTGCCAGCAGCGTAGAAGGAACACGAAATGAAAAACTGTTTTTT.

This chain connects TRBV16 to TRBJ2-1, with D unclear. V dropped 0 bases and J dropped 7 bases, with 7 bases sitting between them. The germline gives CDR1 KGHSY, CDR2 FQNENV. The CDR3 length is 13 residues. The CDR3 loop is CASSQSGENEQFF. In DNA form, the CDR3 reads TGTGCCAGCAGCCAATCAGGAGAAAATGAGCAGTTCTTC.

This clone was picked up a small number of times. The chain is built from TRBV27 and TRBJ2-1; D is unresolved. This CDR3 region has 13 residues. V was shortened by 5 bases and J by 2 bases, with 7 bases between the two germline ends. Per the germline V gene, CDR1 is MNHEY and CDR2 is SMNVEV (reference sequence). CDR3 residues: CASSILPYNEQFF. In DNA form, the CDR3 reads TGTGCCAGCAGTATCCTACCCTACAATGAGCAGTTCTTC.

This sequence joins TRBV4-1 and TRBJ2-7, with D possibly called TRBD1 or TRBD2 (5 bases each). V was clipped by 3 bases and J by 5 bases, with 17 bases between them. The CDR3 spans 15 residues. Germline V lookup: CDR1 MGHRA, CDR2 YSYEKL. The CDR3 region is CASSQPSEGYDEQYF. In nucleotides, the CDR3 is TGCGCCAGCAGCCAGCCATCCGAGGGGTACGACGAGCAGTACTTC.

The chain uses TRBV7-2 and TRBJ1-2; D is possibly TRBD1 (6 bases). Trimming cost V 2 bases and J 8 bases, with 18 bases left between them. Germline CDR1 and CDR2: SGHTA and FQGNSA. The CDR3 runs to 15 residues. CDR3 in amino acids: CASSLHGQGREGYTF. In DNA, the CDR3 is TGTGCCAGCAGCTTACATGGGCAGGGGCGCGAGGGCTACACCTTC.